The clone carrying this TCR beta chain appeared once. This sample is drawn from a study of blood T cell repertoires in COVID-19. Study-wide context: Sites in the United States, Italy and Spain provided acute and convalescent COVID-19 samples.

Unmatched junction bases numbered 9, after V lost 10 bases and J lost 4 bases. The germline V gene has CDR1 MNHEY and CDR2 SVGAGI. The CDR3 runs 14 residues. Authors' processing steps: Amplification from reference gene primers served as the basis for estimated nucleated cell counts. Clones were sequenced by immunoSEQ multiplex PCR, and TCRdb holds only the in-frame ones, with some missing. V and J calls and clone size are given by that table; D and trimming were obtained from the DNA. The sample consists of some 100,000 clones, about nine tenths of them appearing once. Sequencing was carried out using peripheral blood. The chain couples TRBV6-5 to TRBJ2-7; 11 nucleotides align to TRBD2. The TCR sequence derives from a human donor in a cohort sampled during active COVID-19. CDR3 coding DNA: TGTGCCATCCAGACTGGGACTAGCGGTTACGAGCAGTACTTC. Amino acid sequence: CAIQTGTSGYEQYF.